These T cell receptor beta chains were read from a single sample in a study of vaccination effects on CD4 cells after COVID-19. Using immunoSEQ multiplex PCR, the repertoire was profiled, and TCRdb retains in-frame clones only, with some absent. The sample records tens of thousands of clones, roughly 74% being singletons. These receptors have no known antigen. The source was CD4+ T cells from PBMCs cultured with HCoV-229E spike peptides, collected before COVID-19 vaccination. The origin of the receptors is a human donor who received a COVID-19 vaccine. Each CDR3 is given without its conserved first and last residue. The D gene is left open where the match is weak.

D,V,CDR3
-,TRBV19,ASSGGAGRMNTEAF
TRBD1,TRBV5-1,ASSPRQGSDTEAF
TRBD2,TRBV7-2,ASSYERGVYNEQF
TRBD2,TRBV6-5,ASSYFSRGGGNIQY
-,TRBV19,ASDGYNSPLH
-,TRBV9,ASSVSGTHISGNTIY
-,TRBV6-5,ASSFSGINQPQH
-,TRBV5-1,ASSFGRTVASTDTQY
-,TRBV5-1,ASSLGSGFETDTQY
-,TRBV18,ASSPVVGGTKIGAF
TRBD2,TRBV18,ASSPFRGDADTQY
-,TRBV6-5,ASSRGVGDKLF
-,TRBV15,ATGLTLFQETQY
-,TRBV5-1,ASSLDGVGYQPQH
-,TRBV11-1,ASRSNEEYTEAF
-,TRBV6-5,ASTARGYGYT
-,TRBV4-3,ASSQGDKAYGYT
-,TRBV10-3,AISGTAQETQY
TRBD1,TRBV2,ASTEDRGANTEAF
-,TRBV7-9,ASSLVGVAYGYT
-,TRBV9,ASSSQQGSGEKLF
-,TRBV11-2,ASRRVGETQY
TRBD1,TRBV28,ASRGDSVNIQY
-,TRBV3-1/TRBV3-2,ASSQDWAEGYGYT
-,TRBV5-1,ASRRSSYNEQF
TRBD2,TRBV5-1,ASSFAAGGFDEQF
-,TRBV7-2,ASSLNRAEKLF
TRBD1,TRBV5-8,ASSFNYRGNEQF
-,TRBV20-1,SASLPGRGNYGYT
TRBD1,TRBV18,ASSSSGGPTYGYT
TRBD1,TRBV6-5,ASSSRTGNYNEQF
TRBD2,TRBV3-1/TRBV3-2,ASSQESYGLAGVTGELF
TRBD1,TRBV5-1,ASSPRDRGNNEQF
TRBD1,TRBV5-5,ASSSTGLNTEAF
TRBD2,TRBV7-2,ASSSTAGGYSEQF
-,TRBV5-6,ASSLRAGANEKLF
TRBD1,TRBV6-5,ASSPTGADNQPQH
-,TRBV6-1,ASSEIQQNEKLF
-,TRBV5-4,ASSLARGRTEAF
-,TRBV4-3,ASSPGAVNQPQH
TRBD2,TRBV28,ASSLRAGGRVTQY
TRBD2,TRBV6-6,ASSYRAGGTDTQY
TRBD2,TRBV2,ASSEFRTSGGWNEQF
-,TRBV25-1,ASSEKTGTDQPQH
TRBD1,TRBV18,ASSVTGARDQPQH
-,TRBV29-1,SVEAQPLANYGYT
-,TRBV4-1,ASSQSRPSGIPNTGELF
-,TRBV5-1,ASSLVGDQPQH
-,TRBV19,ASSPLLNRRLTDTQY